This T cell receptor (beta chain) is from a study of blood T cell repertoires in COVID-19. This clone is a singleton in its sample. As handled by the study authors: Reference gene primers were amplified, and this amplification served to estimate nucleated cell counts. Clones were sequenced by immunoSEQ multiplex PCR, and TCRdb holds only the in-frame ones, with some missing. The DNA was the basis for D and trimming; V, J and clone size are from that table. Among about 280,000 clones listed, roughly 85% were seen once. Unmatched junction bases numbered 4, after V lost 5 bases and J lost 1 base. CDR3 length: 14 residues. In germline, CDR1 is MNHNY, CDR2 SVGAGI (reference sequence).

This rearrangement joins TRBV6-6 to TRBJ1-1; 7 nucleotides line up with TRBD1. The TCR was taken from a woman aged 45-59 years who had recovered from COVID-19. Sequenced sample: PBMCs or T cells enriched from blood (not recorded which). CDR3 nucleotide sequence: TGTGCCAGCAGTCAAGGGGACAGGAACACTGAAGCTTTCTTT. It translates to CASSQGDRNTEAFF.